Below, one T cell receptor beta chain is given with its context. Two consecutive negative NP/OP PCR tests, clearance, or resolved symptoms defined Cohort 3 recovery. Profiled with immunoSEQ multiplex PCR; TCRdb holds only in-frame clones, not every one. The data show about 300,000 clones, 85% to 90% seen once. Trimming at V came to 4 bases and at J to 2 bases, leaving 8 bases not matched to a gene. This CDR3 has 17 amino acids. Germline V lookup: CDR1 KGHDR, CDR2 SFDVKD. This record belongs to a study of blood T cell repertoires in COVID-19. The sequencing sample was made of PBMCs or T cells enriched from blood (not recorded which). The J gene is TRBJ1-5, the V gene TRBV24-1; 9 bases line up with TRBD1. The clonotype was recovered from a young woman who had recovered from COVID-19. The chain's CDR3 is CATSEGQGYSGNQPQHF. The CDR3 DNA sequence: TGTGCCACCAGTGAGGGACAGGGTTATTCGGGCAATCAGCCCCAGCATTTT.